What follows are 20 T cell receptor beta chains derived from one specimen sequenced in a study of OX40 agonist ivuxolimab in advanced cancers. Sequenced by immunoSEQ multiplex PCR; TCRdb stores in-frame clones only, minus some. Seen here are about 52,000 clones, 86% observed once, and the top ten hold 6.5% to 7.5%. Material: CD4+ or CD8+ T cells sorted from blood, obtained in a trial of the OX40 agonist ivuxolimab. The source is an adult with an advanced solid tumor such as melanoma, head and neck, liver or kidney cancer.

In this sample, this clone turned up a few times. The chain carries TRBV7-9 and TRBJ1-1, with D uncertain. The CDR3 has 14 residues. With 2 bases removed from V and 2 bases from J, the gap between germline ends came to 9 bases. The germline gives CDR1 SEHNR, CDR2 FQNEAQ (reference sequence). The CDR3 DNA follows: TGTGCCAGCAGCTTAACTGGAGTCAACACTGAAGCTTTCTTT. Its translation is CASSLTGVNTEAFF. The variable domain in full, with the rest retrieved from reference TRBV7-9 and TRBJ1-1, is DTGVSQNPRHKITKRGQNVTFRCDPISEHNRLYWYRQTLGQGPEFLTYFQNEAQLEKSRLLSDRFSAERPKGSFSTLEIQRTEQGDSAMYLCASSLTGVNTEAFFGQGTRLTVV.

The chain is built from TRBV29-1 and TRBJ1-4; D uncertain. Trimming took 5 bases from V and 7 from J, leaving 8 bases between them. CDR3 length: 11 amino acids. Germline assignment: CDR1 SQVTM and CDR2 ANQGSEA. CDR3 nucleotide sequence: TGCAGCGTTTCTGAGGTTGAAAAACTGTTTTTT. It is translated as CSVSEVEKLFF.

V gene TRBV9 combines with J gene TRBJ2-7; D not resolved. V lost 0 bases to trimming and J lost 6 bases, with 19 bases between them. Per germline, CDR1 SGDLS and CDR2 YYNGEE. The CDR3 contains 16 residues. CDR3 sequence (DNA): TGTGCCAGCAGCGTAGGGTCATCGGGTTATGGTCGCGAGCAGTACTTC. Translation gives CASSVGSSGYGREQYF.

The chain couples TRBV5-8 to TRBJ1-1; TRBD1 is a possible D gene (6 bases). CDR1 is SGHTS and CDR2 is YDEGEE in the germline V gene. The CDR3 spans 13 residues. V was pared by 2 bases and J by 11 bases, with 16 bases between. CDR3 nucleotide sequence: TGTGCCAGCAGCTTTCCGGGGGCTGTCGGCGCTTTCTTT. Protein: CASSFPGAVGAFF. Full variable domain (remainder filled in from reference TRBV5-8 and TRBJ1-1): EAGVTQSPTHLIKTRGQQATLRCSPISGHTSVYWYQQALGLGLQFLLWYDEGEERNRGNFPPRFSGRQFPNYSSELNVNALELEDSALYLCASSFPGAVGAFFGQGTRLTVV.

The chain carries TRBV21-1 and TRBJ2-2; TRBD1, the table's D call, lacks a check against the DNA. TRBV21-1 is designated a pseudogene. The CDR3 loop spans 19 amino acids. CDR3 DNA: TGTGCCAGCAGCAAAGTGAGGGACAGGGGTAGGCGTGGCACCGGGGAGCTGTTTTTT. As protein: CASSKVRDRGRRGTGELFF.

V and J are TRBV4-1 and TRBJ2-7, with no clear D. CDR1 and CDR2 (germline): MGHRA, YSYEKL. Trimming pared 0 bases from V and 0 bases from J, leaving 3 bases between. The CDR3 has 13 amino acids. CDR3 in amino acids: CASSQEPSYEQYF. CDR3 DNA: TGCGCCAGCAGCCAAGAGCCCTCCTACGAGCAGTACTTC.

The genes are TRBV30 and TRBJ1-4; unclear D gene. CDR3 length equals 15 residues. Trimming shortened V by 5 bases and J by 0 bases, and 13 bases separated the two germline ends. The germline gives CDR1 GTSNPN, CDR2 SVGIG (reference sequence). DNA for the CDR3: TGTGCCTGGGCGGGTTGGGCGGCAACTAATGAAAAACTGTTTTTT. This sequence encodes CAWAGWAATNEKLFF. The entire variable domain, with the rest obtained from reference TRBV30 and TRBJ1-4, is as follows: SQTIHQWPATLVQPVGSPLSLECTVEGTSNPNLYWYRQAAGRGLQLLFYSVGIGQISSEVPQNLSASRPQDRQFILSSKKLLLSDSGFYLCAWAGWAATNEKLFFGSGTQLSVL.

V is TRBV18 and J is TRBJ2-7; TRBD2 matches 10 bases. Germline V gives CDR1 KGHSH, CDR2 LQKENI. Unmatched junction bases numbered 14, after V lost 5 bases and J lost 4 bases. CDR3 length: 17 residues. The CDR3, as DNA: TGTGCCAGCTCAAGACCCGGGGAGCGGGGGGGCTTATACGAGCAGTACTTC. It specifies CASSRPGERGGLYEQYF.

The chain links TRBV2 to TRBJ1-1; 9 bases match TRBD1. With V trimmed by 4 bases and J by 0 bases, 12 bases remained unmatched. The CDR3 covers 18 residues. CDR1 is SNHLY, CDR2 FYNNEI, per germline. This chain's CDR3 is CASSALTGGVTMNTEAFF. The CDR3 DNA reads as TGTGCCAGCAGTGCTCTGACAGGGGGGGTTACAATGAACACTGAAGCTTTCTTT.

V and J are TRBV6-1 and TRBJ1-1; tentatively, D is TRBD1 (5 bases). V lost 7 bases to trimming and J lost 4 bases, with 13 bases between them. Germline CDR1 MNHNS, CDR2 SASEGT. The CDR3 has 13 amino acids. CDR3 loop: CASIELGGTEAFF. The CDR3 nucleotides read TGTGCCAGCATCGAACTGGGGGGCACTGAAGCTTTCTTT.

The chain couples TRBV10-3 to TRBJ2-6, with 12 bases matching TRBD2. This CDR3 contains 20 residues. With 6 bases clipped from V and 5 bases from J, the junction kept 17 bases outside the gene matches. CDR1 and CDR2 (germline): ENHRY, SYGVKD. CDR3 residues: CAISEGLAGSDYGRANVLTF. The CDR3 DNA sequence: TGTGCCATCAGCGAAGGACTAGCGGGGTCGGACTATGGTAGGGCCAACGTCCTGACTTTC.

The J gene is TRBJ2-7, the V gene TRBV6-1, with D hard to call. CDR1 MNHNS and CDR2 SASEGT come from the germline V gene. Trimming pared 6 bases from V and 0 bases from J, leaving 9 bases between. The CDR3 is made up of 13 amino acids. The CDR3 bases are TGTGCCAGCAGACGAATGAGCTCCTACGAGCAGTACTTC. Its protein product is CASRRMSSYEQYF.

The J gene is TRBJ1-1, the V gene TRBV6-5; the D is unclear. V lost 5 bases and J lost 4, with 11 bases in between. The CDR3 runs 13 residues. In germline, CDR1 is MNHEY, CDR2 SVGAGI. CDR3 bases: TGTGCCAGCAGTAGGGAGAGTGTCACTGAAGCTTTCTTT. Protein: CASSRESVTEAFF.

In its sample, this clone was seen a few times. The chain links TRBV2 to TRBJ2-2; a possible D gene is TRBD1 (6 bases). Germline CDR1 reads SNHLY; CDR2 reads FYNNEI. V was shortened by 7 bases and J by 7 bases, with 13 bases between the two germline ends. This CDR3 has 13 amino acids. CDR3 protein: CASTVRGSGELFF. CDR3 DNA: TGTGCCAGCACTGTCAGGGGTAGCGGGGAGCTGTTTTTT. The variable domain in full, completed from reference TRBV2 and TRBJ2-2, reads EPEVTQTPSHQVTQMGQEVILRCVPISNHLYFYWYRQILGQKVEFLVSFYNNEISEKSEIFDDQFSVERPDGSNFTLKIRSTKLEDSAMYFCASTVRGSGELFFGEGSRLTVL.

DNA of the CDR3: TGTGCCAGCAGCTTGACAGGGGGCGTTTCAAAGATTGGGCAGTACTTC. It translates to CASSLTGGVSKIGQYF. The chain joins TRBV7-2 to TRBJ2-7, with 10 bases fitting TRBD1. Germline V CDR1 and CDR2: SGHTA, FQGNSA. With V trimmed by 3 bases and J by 9 bases, 14 bases remained unmatched. CDR3 length: 16 residues.

The V call is TRBV27, the J call TRBJ2-2; no firm D call. CDR3 length equals 15 residues. Germline CDR1 reads MNHEY; CDR2 reads SMNVEV (reference sequence). Trimming left V 3 bases short and J 5 bases short, with 13 bases between. In DNA, the CDR3 is TGTGCCAGCAGTTTGTTTACAGCTAAAACCGGGGAGCTGTTTTTT. It yields the protein CASSLFTAKTGELFF.

This clone was seen only a few times. The V gene is TRBV5-1, the J gene TRBJ2-4; 11 bases align to TRBD2. The J segment lost 2 bases and the V segment lost 4 bases, leaving 8 bases of the junction unmatched. Germline loops: CDR1 SGHRS, CDR2 YFSETQ. The CDR3 has 17 residues. Here the CDR3 DNA reads TGCGCCAGCAGCGGGGGAAGACTAGCGGGGCCCAAAAACATTCAGTACTTC. Amino acids: CASSGGRLAGPKNIQYF. Full variable domain (rest looked up from reference TRBV5-1 and TRBJ2-4): KAGVTQTPRYLIKTRGQQVTLSCSPISGHRSVSWYQQTPGQGLQFLFEYFSETQRNKGNFPGRFSGRQFSNSRSEMNVSTLELGDSALYLCASSGGRLAGPKNIQYFGAGTRLSVL.

This chain connects TRBV29-1 to TRBJ1-1, with D possibly being TRBD1 (5 bases). This CDR3 comprises 15 residues. The ends were cut back, 7 bases at V and 4 bases at J, with 22 bases in the middle. Germline V gene lookup returns CDR1 SQVTM and CDR2 ANQGSEA. CDR3 sequence: CSAKGPGRGGTEAFF. For the CDR3, the DNA is TGCAGCGCGAAGGGACCGGGAAGGGGCGGCACTGAAGCTTTCTTT. The full variable domain, completed using reference TRBV29-1 and TRBJ1-1, is SAVISQKPSRDICQRGTSLTIQCQVDSQVTMMFWYRQQPGQSLTLIATANQGSEATYESGFVIDKFPISRPNLTFSTLTVSNMSPEDSSIYLCSAKGPGRGGTEAFFGQGTRLTVV.

The rearrangement uses TRBV6-1 and TRBJ2-5; D unresolved. The CDR3 contains 15 residues. Germline V lookup: CDR1 MNHNS, CDR2 SASEGT. V lost 3 bases and J lost 5, with 16 bases in between. The CDR3 is CASSDELVWFETQYF. The CDR3 nucleotides read TGTGCCAGCAGTGACGAACTTGTCTGGTTTGAGACCCAGTACTTC.

The chain couples TRBV5-4 to TRBJ1-4; 8 bases are a match to TRBD1. Germline assignment: CDR1 SGHNT and CDR2 YYREEE (reference sequence). J lost 2 bases, V lost 0 bases, and 3 bases had no gene match. The CDR3 has 16 amino acids. DNA of the CDR3: TGTGCCAGCAGCTTGGTGTCAGGGGGCACTAATGAAAAACTGTTTTTT. Translated: CASSLVSGGTNEKLFF.